The following is a T cell receptor (beta chain) sequence with its context. After removal of 10 bases from V and 0 bases from J, the junction contained 3 bases not matched to a gene. The CDR3 has 13 amino acids. Germline V lookup: CDR1 MNHGY, CDR2 SAAAGT. This entry is derived from a study of preoperative IRX-2 immunotherapy in early breast cancer. The protocol was immunoSEQ multiplex PCR, while the TCRdb copy is restricted to in-frame clones and leaves out a portion. Among 30,000 to 35,000 clones listed, around 83% were seen once. Documented treatment: preoperative locoregional IRX-2 cytokine immunotherapy.

The V gene is TRBV6-8, the J gene TRBJ1-1, with 9 bases lining up with TRBD1. Sequenced material: lymph node tissue, taken from a patient treated with IRX-2 immunotherapy. The sequence was obtained from a human donor with breast cancer. The CDR3 protein is CAIRTGVNTEAFF. CDR3 DNA: TGTGCCATCAGGACAGGGGTGAACACTGAAGCTTTCTTT.